A single sample is the source of the 9 T cell receptor beta chains below, sequenced in a study of OX40 agonist ivuxolimab in advanced cancers. Clones were read by immunoSEQ multiplex PCR, and TCRdb kept only the in-frame ones, dropping some. The sample comprises tens of thousands of clones, roughly nine tenths of which are singletons, and about 31% rests with the top ten. The specimen comprised CD4+ or CD8+ T cells sorted from blood, sampled in a trial of the OX40 agonist ivuxolimab. The receptors were gathered from an adult with an advanced solid tumor such as melanoma, head and neck, liver or kidney cancer.

J is TRBJ1-4 and V is TRBV9, with D unclear. The CDR3 sequence is 15 residues long. Trimming took off 0 bases at V and 7 bases at J, with 13 bases between the two ends. Germline V gene data show CDR1 as SGDLS and CDR2 as YYNGEE. This CDR3 reads CASSVVAGVGEKLFF. CDR3 in DNA: TGTGCCAGCAGCGTAGTGGCTGGGGTGGGTGAAAAACTGTTTTTT.

The genes are TRBV19 and TRBJ2-1; TRBD2 matches 12 bases. V lost 3 bases, J lost 3 bases, and 0 bases stayed unmatched. Germline loops: CDR1 LNHDA, CDR2 SQIVND (reference sequence). CDR3 length equals 15 residues. The CDR3 reads CASSMTSGSYNEQFF. Written as DNA, the CDR3 is TGTGCCAGTAGTATGACTAGCGGGAGCTACAATGAGCAGTTCTTC.

The chain employs TRBV6-5 and TRBJ2-3; TRBD2 matches 7 bases. V lost 5 bases, J lost 1 base, and 6 bases stayed unmatched. CDR3 size: 15 residues. Germline lookup yields CDR1 MNHEY and CDR2 SVGAGI. CDR3: CASSPRGVGTDTQYF. Here the CDR3 DNA reads TGTGCCAGCAGTCCTCGGGGGGTCGGCACAGATACGCAGTATTTT.

This clone was counted a single time. The J gene is TRBJ1-1, the V gene TRBV6-1; 7 nucleotides align to TRBD1. This CDR3 has 18 amino acids. The germline V gene has CDR1 MNHNS and CDR2 SASEGT. The V segment lost 2 bases and the J segment 0 bases; nucleotides outside the gene matches: 12. As DNA, the CDR3 is TGTGCCAGCAGTGAACACTCGTGGACAGGTTCCATGAACACTGAAGCTTTCTTT. Translated, it gives CASSEHSWTGSMNTEAFF.

The chain combines TRBV9 with TRBJ2-7, with 7 bases fitting TRBD2. The CDR3 is 15 residues long. The V segment lost 4 bases and the J segment 5 bases; nucleotides outside the gene matches: 12. Per the germline V gene, CDR1 is SGDLS and CDR2 is YYNGEE. The CDR3 reads CASSPRLAGGNEQYF. CDR3 DNA: TGTGCCAGCAGCCCCCGACTAGCTGGAGGGAACGAGCAGTACTTC.

V and J are TRBV4-3 and TRBJ1-4; D unclear. The V gene lost 2 bases and the J gene lost 2 bases, with 12 bases spanning the gap. Germline CDR1 is LGHNA and CDR2 is YSLEER. This CDR3 spans 16 amino acids. Written as DNA, the CDR3 is TGCGCCAGCAGCCAAACCCCGGGGTCGACTAATGAAAAACTGTTTTTT. It specifies CASSQTPGSTNEKLFF.

Comment on this clone: Other DNA sequences in the same sample also yield this CDR3. This chain joins TRBV4-1 and TRBJ2-5, with D possibly TRBD1 on 5 matching bases. From germline, CDR1 is MGHRA and CDR2 YSYEKL. V was shortened by 1 base and J by 2 bases, with 17 bases between the two germline ends. The CDR3 loop spans 17 amino acids. The CDR3 DNA sequence: TGCGCCAGCAGCCAAGCCGAATATAACAGGTATCAAGAGACCCAGTACTTC. The encoded protein is CASSQAEYNRYQETQYF.

The rearrangement joins TRBV5-6 to TRBJ1-1, with D perhaps matching TRBD1 (6 bases). The CDR3 runs 12 residues. The germline V gene has CDR1 SGHDT and CDR2 YYEEEE. Trimming removed 0 bases at V and 12 bases at J, with 12 bases between. Written as DNA, the CDR3 is TGTGCCAGCAGCTTGGTTACAGGGTTGTCTTTCTTT. This gives the protein CASSLVTGLSFF.

This sequence joins TRBV14 and TRBJ2-1, with 11 bases identical to TRBD2. CDR3 length: 15 amino acids. Unmatched junction bases numbered 5, after V lost 5 bases and J lost 5 bases. CDR1 SGHDN and CDR2 FVKESK come from the germline V gene. CDR3 coding DNA: TGTGCCAGCAGCTCGACTAGCGGGGATAACAATGAGCAGTTCTTC. Translation gives CASSSTSGDNNEQFF.